This T cell receptor beta chain was profiled in a study of blood T cell repertoires in COVID-19. For the study at large: COVID-19 samples, acute and convalescent, were from the United States, Italy and Spain. Sources were T cells, B-cell-depleted T cells, or PBMCs; the material itself was cDNA or gDNA.

Original data processing: Amplification from reference gene primers served as the basis for estimated nucleated cell counts. The assay was immunoSEQ multiplex PCR, and TCRdb's table has in-frame clones only and misses some. V, J and clone size are taken as reported in that table, and D and trimming were inferred from the DNA itself. The sample lists about 240,000 clones, approximately 78% occurring once. The source material was peripheral blood. The receptor was derived from a woman aged 55 to 70 with active or convalescent COVID-19.

The CDR3 protein is CASSPQGFTGELFF. The CDR3 DNA reads as TGTGCCAGCAGCCCCCAGGGTTTCACCGGGGAGCTGTTTTTT. The chain carries TRBV21-1 and TRBJ2-2; the D segment call TRBD1 is taken from the table without a DNA check. TRBV21-1 is a pseudogene. This CDR3 has 14 residues.